This is a list of T cell receptor beta chains from one sample in a study of T cell responses to AZD1222 COVID-19 vaccine. Libraries were prepared by immunoSEQ multiplex PCR; TCRdb keeps only in-frame clonotypes and omits some of them. The sample yields roughly 150,000 clones, roughly 87% seen once. Sequenced material: peripheral blood, taken 28 days after the second AZD1222 dose. Receptors originate from an adult who received the AZD1222 COVID-19 vaccine. Each CDR3 is given without its conserved first and last residue. Clone size appears in some rows only: once, few, many, or a class for an expanded clone.

v_gene	abundance	CDR3aa
TRBV27	-	ASSPTSGTGLYGYT
TRBV5-1	-	ASSLTGSYEQY
TRBV28	-	ASKTPPRGGGYT
TRBV2	-	ASSEAPRNGELF
TRBV7-3	once	ASSSKGQGAGYT
TRBV5-1	-	ASSLMVVNEQF
TRBV6-6	once	ASSRQTLRSNQPQH
TRBV27	-	ASSLGLAGGSKGGNEQF
TRBV10-3	-	AISEDRGGNTIY
TRBV5-1	-	ASSLGSEDRGYGYT
TRBV6-5	-	ASSYFGTSGVDEQF
TRBV6-1	-	ASSEALRVDNEKLF
TRBV15	-	ATSRAQDTQY
TRBV6-1	few	ASSDLEGRAGYT
TRBV6-5	once	ASMLAVSGNTIY
TRBV5-1	-	ASSLAGGTDTQY
TRBV3-1/TRBV3-2	-	ASSHGQYYGYT